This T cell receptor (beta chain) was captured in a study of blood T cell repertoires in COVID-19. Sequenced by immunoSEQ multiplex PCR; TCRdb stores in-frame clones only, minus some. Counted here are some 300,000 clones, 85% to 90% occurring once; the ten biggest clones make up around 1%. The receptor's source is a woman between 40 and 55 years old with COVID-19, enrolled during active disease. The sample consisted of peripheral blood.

CDR3 in DNA: TGTGCCAGCAGCTTAGGAGGGCGTCTCTCTGGAAACACCATATATTTT. Its protein is CASSLGGRLSGNTIYF. This sequence joins TRBV5-8 and TRBJ1-3; D is undetermined. The V gene's germline CDR1 is SGHTS and CDR2 YDEGEE. The CDR3 has 16 amino acids. Trimming removed 2 bases from V and 0 bases from J, with 12 bases in between.